The source of this T cell receptor (beta chain) is a study of early T cells in non-severe SARS-CoV-2 infection (dated by TCRdb to about 2021). The study in broad terms: TCR sequencing used bulk RNA from unsorted whole blood, so alpha and beta chains could not be paired.

Judged by its sample share, this clonotype qualifies as medium-sized (0.01 to 0.1%). The clone's antigen remains unknown. It has no much larger one-base neighbor in the sample; base qualities were not kept. CDR1 and CDR2, per the germline V gene, are SGHVS and FNYEAQ. V drops 5 bases and J drops 13 bases, leaving 15 bases in between. The CDR3, from cysteine to phenylalanine, totals 13 residues. CDR3 DNA is the only sequence kept; it has 39 bases, read in frame from the first base. The research as a whole found: Matching against VDJdb was skewed toward anti-spike CD8 responses, likely underestimated virus-specific expansions, and missed private and CD4 specificities.

A case-control design nested within a healthcare worker cohort in London, UK, was used, with weekly nasopharyngeal swab PCR tests and blood sampling performed. Healthcare workers were recruited between 23 and 31 March 2020, during the week of the UK lockdown, and were followed weekly for up to about 15 weeks. The library was produced with 5' RACE. Sequencing relied on a NextSeq 500. To correct for sequencing error and PCR bias, the TCR library protocol tagged individual cDNA molecules with unique molecular identifiers. Sequencing covered both TCR alpha and beta chains, and within each sample the abundances of alpha and beta sequences were tightly co-correlated. Regarding the original processing steps: Decombinator V4 was used to annotate the V gene, J gene and CDR3 of the TCR sequences. TCRs were defined as expanded if a significant change between any two time points was detected under a Poisson model with p below 0.0001. TCR abundances were normalised to the total number of TCRs sequenced per sample and expressed as counts per million. MAIT TCRs were defined by TRAV1-2 paired with TRAJ12, TRAJ20 or TRAJ33, and iNKT TCRs by TRAV10 paired with TRAJ18. VDJdb, accessed on 1 November 2021, was searched for TCRs annotated for CMV, EBV and SARS-CoV-2, and TCRs annotated for more than one antigen were excluded. TCRdb redid the processing of the public reads, applying fastp at Q25 and MiXCR, and retained in-frame beta chains. Under each unique CDR3 protein, matching rows form one entry showing the most common genes and DNA. The V and J calls shown here were made by TCRdb, not taken from the authors' results. This sample has 10,000 to 13,000 distinct CDR3 sequences in its table, and 4% to 5.5% of those were observed once. The top ten constitute 9.9% of the sample.

Sequenced input: whole blood. The V and J genes are TRBV7-6 and TRBJ1-6, with TRBD1 perhaps the D gene, on 5 matching bases. The origin of this receptor is an adult who was a healthcare worker with PCR-confirmed SARS-CoV-2 infection or an uninfected control (not recorded which). In nucleotide form, the sequence is TGTGCCAGCAGCCCCCAACCTGGGGCTCCCCTCCACTTT. This yields the protein CASSPQPGAPLHF.